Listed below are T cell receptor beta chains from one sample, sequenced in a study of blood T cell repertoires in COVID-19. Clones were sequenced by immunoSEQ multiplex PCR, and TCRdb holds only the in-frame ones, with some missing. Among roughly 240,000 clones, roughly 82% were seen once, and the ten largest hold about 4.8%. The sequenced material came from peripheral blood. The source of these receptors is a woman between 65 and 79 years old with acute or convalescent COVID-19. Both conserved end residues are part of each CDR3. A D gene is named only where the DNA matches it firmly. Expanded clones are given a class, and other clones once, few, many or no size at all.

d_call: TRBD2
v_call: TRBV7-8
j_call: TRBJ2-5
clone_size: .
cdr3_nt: TGTGCCAGCAGCCCGCGCCTCACTAGCGGGGTGGAGACCCAGTACTTC
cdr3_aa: CASSPRLTSGVETQYF

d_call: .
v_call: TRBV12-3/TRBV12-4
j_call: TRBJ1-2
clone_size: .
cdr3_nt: TGTGCCAGCAGTCAGAACTATGGCTACACCTTC
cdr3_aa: CASSQNYGYTF

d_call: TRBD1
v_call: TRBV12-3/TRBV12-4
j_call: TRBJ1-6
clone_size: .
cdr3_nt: TGTGCCAGCAGCGACAGGGCAAATTCACCCCTCCACTTT
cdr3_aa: CASSDRANSPLHF

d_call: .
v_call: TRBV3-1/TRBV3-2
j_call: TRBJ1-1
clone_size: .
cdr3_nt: TGTGCCAGCAGCCAGGCAGGGAATCTTGAAGCTTTCTTT
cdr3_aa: CASSQAGNLEAFF

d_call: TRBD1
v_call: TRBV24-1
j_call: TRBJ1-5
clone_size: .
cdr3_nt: TGTGCCACCAGTGATTCGACAGGGGGCAATCAGCCCCAGCATTTT
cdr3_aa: CATSDSTGGNQPQHF

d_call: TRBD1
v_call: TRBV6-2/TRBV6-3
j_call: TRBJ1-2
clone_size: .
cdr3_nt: TGTGCCAGCAGTTCAATGGACAGGGTGGACTATGGCTACACCTTC
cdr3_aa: CASSSMDRVDYGYTF

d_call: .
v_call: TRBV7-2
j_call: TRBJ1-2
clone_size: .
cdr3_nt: TGTGCCAGCAGCTTAGCCTCCGGGGAGTATGGCTACACCTTC
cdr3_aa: CASSLASGEYGYTF

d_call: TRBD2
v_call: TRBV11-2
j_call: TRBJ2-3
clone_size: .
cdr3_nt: TGTGCCAGCAGCTCCACTAGCGGGGGGGTCCCGTATACGCAGTATTTT
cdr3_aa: CASSSTSGGVPYTQYF

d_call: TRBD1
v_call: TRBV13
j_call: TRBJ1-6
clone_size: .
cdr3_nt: TGTGCCAGCAGCTTGGGACAGGATGGATCACCCCTCCACTTT
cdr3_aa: CASSLGQDGSPLHF

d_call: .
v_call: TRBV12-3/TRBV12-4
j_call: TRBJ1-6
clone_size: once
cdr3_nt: TGTGCCAGCAGTTTATCCAGATCTTCACCCCTCCACTTT
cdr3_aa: CASSLSRSSPLHF

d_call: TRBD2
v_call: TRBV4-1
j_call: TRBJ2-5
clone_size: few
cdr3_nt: TGCGCCAGCAGCCAAGAACCTAGCGGGGGTGAGACCCAGTACTTC
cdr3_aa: CASSQEPSGGETQYF

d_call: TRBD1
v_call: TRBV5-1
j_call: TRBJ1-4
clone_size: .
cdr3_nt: TGCGCCAGCAGCCTAGGGACAGGGAGGGAAAAACTGTTTTTT
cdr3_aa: CASSLGTGREKLFF

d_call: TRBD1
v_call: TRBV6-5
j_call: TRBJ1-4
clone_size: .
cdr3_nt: TGTGCCAGCTTGGGGCTCGACAGGGGCGAAGAAAAACTGTTTTTT
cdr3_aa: CASLGLDRGEEKLFF

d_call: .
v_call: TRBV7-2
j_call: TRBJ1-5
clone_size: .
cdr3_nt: TGTGCCAGCAGCTTAGTGAGGCAGGGCCTCCAGCATTTT
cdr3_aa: CASSLVRQGLQHF

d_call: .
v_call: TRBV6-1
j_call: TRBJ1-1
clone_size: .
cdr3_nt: TGTGCCAGCAGTGAAGGTAGGGGATTGAACACTGAAGCTTTCTTT
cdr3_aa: CASSEGRGLNTEAFF

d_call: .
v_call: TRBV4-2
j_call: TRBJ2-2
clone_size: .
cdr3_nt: TGTGCCAGCAGCCAAGACTTCCAGGGTGAGGACACCGGGGAGCTGTTTTTT
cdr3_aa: CASSQDFQGEDTGELFF

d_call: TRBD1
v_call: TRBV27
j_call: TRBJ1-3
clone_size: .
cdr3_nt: TGTGCCAGCAGTTTTTCCCTTGGAGACAGGGAATCTGGAAACACCATATATTTT
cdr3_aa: CASSFSLGDRESGNTIYF

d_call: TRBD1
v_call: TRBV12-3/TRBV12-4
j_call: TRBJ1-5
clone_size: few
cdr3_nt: TGTGCCAGCAGTGGACAGGCGGGTCAGCCCCAGCATTTT
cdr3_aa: CASSGQAGQPQHF

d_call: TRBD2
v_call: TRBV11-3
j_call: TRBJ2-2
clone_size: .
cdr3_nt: TGTGCCAGCAGCCCCGGGGGGTCGAGAACCGGGGAGCTGTTTTTT
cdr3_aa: CASSPGGSRTGELFF

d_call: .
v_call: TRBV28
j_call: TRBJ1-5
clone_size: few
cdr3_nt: TGTGCCAGCAGTAACTCAGGTAGCAATCAGCCCCAGCATTTT
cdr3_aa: CASSNSGSNQPQHF

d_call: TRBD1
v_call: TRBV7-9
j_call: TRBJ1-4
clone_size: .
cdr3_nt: TGTGCCAGCAGCTTATCGGGACAGGGGCAAAAACTGTTTTTT
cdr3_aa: CASSLSGQGQKLFF

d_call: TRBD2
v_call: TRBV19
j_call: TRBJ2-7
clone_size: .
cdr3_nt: TGTGCCAGTAGTATTGGACTAGCGGGGGGCTACGAGCAGTACTTC
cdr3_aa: CASSIGLAGGYEQYF

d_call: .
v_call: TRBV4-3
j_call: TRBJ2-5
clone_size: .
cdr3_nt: TGCGCCAGCAGCCAAGATTTCCTAGCGACGGAGACCCAGTACTTC
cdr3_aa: CASSQDFLATETQYF

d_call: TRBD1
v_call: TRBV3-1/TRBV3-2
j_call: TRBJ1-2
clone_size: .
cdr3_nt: TGTGCCAGCCTCGGGACAGGGGCGACGAGCACCTTC
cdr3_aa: CASLGTGATSTF

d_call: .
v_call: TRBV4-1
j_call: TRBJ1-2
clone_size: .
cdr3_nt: TGCGCCAGCAGCTCCGAACCGACACAGGAGGGCTACACCTTC
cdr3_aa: CASSSEPTQEGYTF

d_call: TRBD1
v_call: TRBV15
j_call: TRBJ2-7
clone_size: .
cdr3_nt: TGTGCCACCAGCCCGACAGGGGGCGTCTACGAGCAGTACTTC
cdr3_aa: CATSPTGGVYEQYF

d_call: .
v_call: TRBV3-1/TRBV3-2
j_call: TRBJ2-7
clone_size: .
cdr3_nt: TGTGCCAGCAGCCAAGTCCAGGCGGGGCAGTACTTC
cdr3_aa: CASSQVQAGQYF

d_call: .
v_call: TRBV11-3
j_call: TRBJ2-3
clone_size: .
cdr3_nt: TGTGCCAGCAGCTTAAACAGGGTAACAGATACGCAGTATTTT
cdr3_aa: CASSLNRVTDTQYF

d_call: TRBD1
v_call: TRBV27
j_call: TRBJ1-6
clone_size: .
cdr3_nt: TGTGCCAGTAGTCGGACAGGTCCTATGATCTCACCCCTCCACTTT
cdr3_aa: CASSRTGPMISPLHF

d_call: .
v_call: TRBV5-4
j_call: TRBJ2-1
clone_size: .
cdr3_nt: TGTGCCAGCAGCCCGGATAGGACAAGTTCGGGTGAGCAGTTCTTC
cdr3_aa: CASSPDRTSSGEQFF

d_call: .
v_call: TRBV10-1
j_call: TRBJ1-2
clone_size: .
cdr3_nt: TGCGCCAGCAGTGAACAGGCTAACTATGGCTACACCTTC
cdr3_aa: CASSEQANYGYTF

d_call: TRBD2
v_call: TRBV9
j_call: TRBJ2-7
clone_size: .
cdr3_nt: TGTGCCAGCAGGGAAGGGACTAGCGGAATCTCCTACGAGCAGTACTTC
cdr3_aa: CASREGTSGISYEQYF

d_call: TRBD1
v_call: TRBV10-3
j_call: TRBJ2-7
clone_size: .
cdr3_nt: TGTGCCTCGAAAGAACGGGACAGAAACTACGAGCAGTACTTC
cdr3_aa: CASKERDRNYEQYF

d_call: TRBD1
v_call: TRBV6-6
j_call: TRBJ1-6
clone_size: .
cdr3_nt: TGTGCCAGCAGTCCGGGACAGGGGAATTCACCCCTCCACTTT
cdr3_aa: CASSPGQGNSPLHF

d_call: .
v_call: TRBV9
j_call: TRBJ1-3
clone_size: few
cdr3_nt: TGTGCCAGCAGCGCACGACAGGTAACGCCCGGAAACACCATATATTTT
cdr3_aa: CASSARQVTPGNTIYF

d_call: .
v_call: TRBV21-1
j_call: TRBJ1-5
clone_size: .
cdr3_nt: TGTGCCAGCAGCATACAGTCGAACCATCGGCCCCAGCATTTT
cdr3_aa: CASSIQSNHRPQHF

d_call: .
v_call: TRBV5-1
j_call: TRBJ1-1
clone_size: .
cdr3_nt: TGCGCCAGCAGCTTAGTGTCGGGTCGGGAAGCTTTCTTT
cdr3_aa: CASSLVSGREAFF

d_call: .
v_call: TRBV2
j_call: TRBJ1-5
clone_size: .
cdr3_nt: TGTGCCAGCAGTGAAAGTGCGAGGGTTGGACAGCCCCAGCATTTT
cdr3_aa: CASSESARVGQPQHF

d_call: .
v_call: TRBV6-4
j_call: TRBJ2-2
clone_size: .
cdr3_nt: TGTGCCAGCGGAGACACCGGGGAGCTGTTTTTT
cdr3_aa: CASGDTGELFF